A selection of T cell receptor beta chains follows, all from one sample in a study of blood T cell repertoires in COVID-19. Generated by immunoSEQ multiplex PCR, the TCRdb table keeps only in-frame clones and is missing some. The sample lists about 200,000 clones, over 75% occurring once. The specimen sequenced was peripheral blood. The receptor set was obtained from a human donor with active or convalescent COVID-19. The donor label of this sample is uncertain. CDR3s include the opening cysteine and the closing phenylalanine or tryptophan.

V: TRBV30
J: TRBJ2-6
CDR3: CAWRAPLGSGANVLTF

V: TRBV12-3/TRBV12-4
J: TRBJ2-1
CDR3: CASSLLRGGEQFF

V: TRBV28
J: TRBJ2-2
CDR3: CALLSQNTGELFF

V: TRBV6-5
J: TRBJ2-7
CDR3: CASSYSGSYEQYF

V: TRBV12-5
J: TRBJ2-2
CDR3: CASGLTGVTGELFF

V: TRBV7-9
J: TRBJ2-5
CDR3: CASSLGTSGSSPQYF

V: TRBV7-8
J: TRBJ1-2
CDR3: CASSLEVSYGYTF

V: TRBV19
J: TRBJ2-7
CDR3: CATSSGLAGSYEQYF

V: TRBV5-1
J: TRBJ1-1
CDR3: CASSSGTEGEAFF

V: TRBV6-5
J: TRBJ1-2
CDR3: CASRPGDYGYTF

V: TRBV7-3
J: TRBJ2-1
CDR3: CASSLSSSAGEQFF

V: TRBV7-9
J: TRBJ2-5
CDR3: CASSLKTPLSPTQYF

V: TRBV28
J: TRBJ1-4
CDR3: CASRIVGVPNEKLFF

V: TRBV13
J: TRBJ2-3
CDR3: CASSLGQGSTDTQYF

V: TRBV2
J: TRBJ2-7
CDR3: CASKGRAEPYEQYF

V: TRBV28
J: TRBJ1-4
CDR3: CASSPWTGLGTNEKLFF

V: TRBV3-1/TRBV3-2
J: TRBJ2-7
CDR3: CASSQDSGRVYEQYF

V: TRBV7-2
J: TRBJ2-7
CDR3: CASGLAGGYEQYF

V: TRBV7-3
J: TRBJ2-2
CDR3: CASSDAGGPGELFF